Detailed here is one T cell receptor (beta chain). The record originates from a study of blood T cell repertoires in COVID-19. Study overall: Both acute and convalescent COVID-19 samples were obtained from the United States, Italy and Spain. PBMCs, B-cell-depleted T cells, or T cells provided the cDNA or gDNA that made up the material.

Here immunoSEQ multiplex PCR was the method, and the copy in TCRdb shows in-frame clones only, minus some. The profile shows 190,000 or so clones, over 75% of them singletons. The CDR3 length is 15 residues. The germline V gene encodes CDR1 LNHDA and CDR2 SQIVND (reference sequence). V shed 3 bases, J shed 2 bases, and the junction held 4 bases outside the gene matches. The receptor's source is a woman at least 80 years old with active or convalescent COVID-19. Specimen: peripheral blood. The chain has TRBV19 and TRBJ1-5; TRBD1 matches at 7 bases. The CDR3 sequence: CASSIEGTGNQPQHF. In DNA form, the CDR3 reads TGTGCCAGTAGTATCGAGGGGACAGGCAATCAGCCCCAGCATTTT.